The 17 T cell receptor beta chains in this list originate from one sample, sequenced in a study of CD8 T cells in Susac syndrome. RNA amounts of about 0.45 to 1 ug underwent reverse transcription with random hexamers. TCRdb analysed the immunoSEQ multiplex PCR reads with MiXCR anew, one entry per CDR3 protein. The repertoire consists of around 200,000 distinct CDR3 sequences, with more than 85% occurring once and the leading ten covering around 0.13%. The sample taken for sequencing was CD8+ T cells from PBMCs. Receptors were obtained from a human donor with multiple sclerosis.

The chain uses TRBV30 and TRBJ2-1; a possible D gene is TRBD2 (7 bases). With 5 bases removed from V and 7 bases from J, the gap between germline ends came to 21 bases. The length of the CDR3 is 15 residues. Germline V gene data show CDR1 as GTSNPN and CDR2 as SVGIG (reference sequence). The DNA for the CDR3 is TGTGCCTGGGGGGGTCCCTGGGAGGGGGGGAATGAGCAGTTCTTC. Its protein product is CAWGGPWEGGNEQFF.

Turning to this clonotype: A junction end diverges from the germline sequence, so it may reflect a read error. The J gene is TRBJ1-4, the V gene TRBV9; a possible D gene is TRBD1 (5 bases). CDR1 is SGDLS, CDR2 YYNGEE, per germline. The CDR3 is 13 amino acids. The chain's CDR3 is CASSPRDHEELFF. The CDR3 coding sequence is TGTGCCAGCAGCCCCCGGGACCATGAAGAACTGTTTTTT.

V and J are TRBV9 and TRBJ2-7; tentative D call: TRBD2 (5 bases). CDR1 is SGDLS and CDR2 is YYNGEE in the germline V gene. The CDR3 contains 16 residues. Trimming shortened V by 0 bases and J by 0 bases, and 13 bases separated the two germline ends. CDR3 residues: CASSVGSDLGSYEQYF. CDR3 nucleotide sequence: TGTGCCAGCAGCGTAGGTTCGGACTTAGGCTCCTACGAGCAGTACTTC.

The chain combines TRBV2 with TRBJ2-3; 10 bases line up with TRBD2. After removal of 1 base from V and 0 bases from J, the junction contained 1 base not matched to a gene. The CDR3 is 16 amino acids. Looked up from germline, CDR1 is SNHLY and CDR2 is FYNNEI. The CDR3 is CASSEGTSGSTDTQYF. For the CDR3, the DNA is TGTGCCAGCAGTGAAGGGACTAGCGGAAGCACAGATACGCAGTATTTT.

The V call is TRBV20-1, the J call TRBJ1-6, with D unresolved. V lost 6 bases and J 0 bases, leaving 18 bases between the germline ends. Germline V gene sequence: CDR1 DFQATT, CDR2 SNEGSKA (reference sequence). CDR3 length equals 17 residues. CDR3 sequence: CSAAGVVQSSYNSPLHF. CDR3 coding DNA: TGCAGTGCCGCTGGGGTGGTACAGAGCTCCTATAATTCACCCCTCCACTTT.

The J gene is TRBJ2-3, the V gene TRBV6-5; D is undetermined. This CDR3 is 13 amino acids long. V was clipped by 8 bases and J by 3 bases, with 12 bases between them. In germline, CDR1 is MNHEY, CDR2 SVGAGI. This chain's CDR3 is CASAIVRTDTQYF. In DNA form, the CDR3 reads TGTGCCAGCGCCATAGTTAGGACAGATACGCAGTATTTT.

The DNA for the CDR3 is TGTGCCAGCAGTGAAAGGGACAGGTGGACTGAAGCTTTCTTT. The encoded protein is CASSERDRWTEAFF. The V gene is TRBV2, the J gene TRBJ1-1; 8 nucleotides line up with TRBD1. Germline values: CDR1 SNHLY, CDR2 FYNNEI. The trim removed 2 bases at V and 5 bases at J, leaving 4 bases unmatched. The CDR3 sequence is 14 residues long.

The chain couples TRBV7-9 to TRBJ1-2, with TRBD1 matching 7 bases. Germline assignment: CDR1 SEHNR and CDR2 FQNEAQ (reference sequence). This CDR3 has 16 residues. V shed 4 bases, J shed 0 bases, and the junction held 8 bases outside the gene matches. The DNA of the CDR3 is TGTGCCAGCAGCTCGCCTGGGGACAGAACTAACTATGGCTACACCTTC. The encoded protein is CASSSPGDRTNYGYTF.

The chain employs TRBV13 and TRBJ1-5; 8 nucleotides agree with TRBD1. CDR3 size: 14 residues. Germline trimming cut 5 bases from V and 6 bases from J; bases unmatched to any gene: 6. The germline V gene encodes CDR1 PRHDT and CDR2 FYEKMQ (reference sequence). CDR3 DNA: TGTGCCAGCAGCCAGGGGGCAGGGAGTCAGCCCCAGCATTTT. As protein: CASSQGAGSQPQHF.

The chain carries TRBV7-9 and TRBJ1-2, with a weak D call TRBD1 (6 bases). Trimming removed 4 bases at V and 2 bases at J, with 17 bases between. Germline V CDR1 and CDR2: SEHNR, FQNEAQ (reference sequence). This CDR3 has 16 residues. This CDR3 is CASSSTGWTRNYGYTF. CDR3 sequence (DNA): TGTGCCAGCAGCTCAACAGGGTGGACAAGGAACTATGGCTACACCTTC.

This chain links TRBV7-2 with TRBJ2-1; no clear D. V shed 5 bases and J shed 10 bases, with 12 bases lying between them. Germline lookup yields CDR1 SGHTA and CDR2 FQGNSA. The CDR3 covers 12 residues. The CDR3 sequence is CASSPSRKEQFF. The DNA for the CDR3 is TGTGCCAGCAGCCCTAGTAGGAAGGAGCAGTTCTTC.

The CDR3 nucleotides read TGTGCCAGCAGCCCCGAGGGGGTCGGGGCTAACTATGGCTACACCTTC. It specifies CASSPEGVGANYGYTF. J is TRBJ1-2 and V is TRBV7-6; perhaps TRBD1 as D (6 bases). V shed 5 bases and J shed 0 bases, with 16 bases lying between them. The CDR3 contains 16 residues. The germline V gene has CDR1 SGHVS and CDR2 FNYEAQ. The whole variable domain, remainder taken from reference TRBV7-6 and TRBJ1-2, is GAGVSQSPRYKVTKRGQDVALRCDPISGHVSLYWYRQALGQGPEFLTYFNYEAQQDKSGLPNDRFSAERPEGSISTLTIQRTEQRDSAMYRCASSPEGVGANYGYTFGSGTRLTVV.

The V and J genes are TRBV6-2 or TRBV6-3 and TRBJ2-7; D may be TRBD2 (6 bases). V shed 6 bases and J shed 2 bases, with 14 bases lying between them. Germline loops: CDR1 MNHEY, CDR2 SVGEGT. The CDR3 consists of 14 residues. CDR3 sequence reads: CASRTLSGPYEQYF. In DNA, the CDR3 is TGTGCCAGCAGGACACTTAGCGGCCCCTACGAGCAGTACTTC.

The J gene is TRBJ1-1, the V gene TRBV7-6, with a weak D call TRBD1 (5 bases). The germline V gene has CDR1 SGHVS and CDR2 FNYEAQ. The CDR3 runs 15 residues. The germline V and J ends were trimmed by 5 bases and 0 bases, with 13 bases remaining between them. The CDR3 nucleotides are TGTGCCAGCAGCCCGCTCGGGGGACTGAACACTGAAGCTTTCTTT. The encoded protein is CASSPLGGLNTEAFF.

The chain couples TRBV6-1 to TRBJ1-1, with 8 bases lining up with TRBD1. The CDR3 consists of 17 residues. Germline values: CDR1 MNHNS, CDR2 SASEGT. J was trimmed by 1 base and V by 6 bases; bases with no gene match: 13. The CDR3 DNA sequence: TGTGCCAGCAGCCCCGGCCCCGGACAGGGAACGAACACTGAAGCTTTCTTT. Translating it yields CASSPGPGQGTNTEAFF.

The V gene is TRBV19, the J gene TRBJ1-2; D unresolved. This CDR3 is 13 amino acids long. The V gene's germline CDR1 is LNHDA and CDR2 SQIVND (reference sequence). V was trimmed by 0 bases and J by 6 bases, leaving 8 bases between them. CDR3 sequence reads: CASSIEGIDGYTF. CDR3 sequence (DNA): TGTGCCAGTAGTATAGAAGGGATTGATGGCTACACCTTC.

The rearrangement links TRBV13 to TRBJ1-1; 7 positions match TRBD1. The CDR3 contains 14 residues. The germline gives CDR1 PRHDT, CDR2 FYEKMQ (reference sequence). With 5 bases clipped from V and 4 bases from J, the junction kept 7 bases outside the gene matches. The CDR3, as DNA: TGTGCCAGCAGCAATCCCGCAGGGGGCACTGAAGCTTTCTTT. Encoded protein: CASSNPAGGTEAFF.